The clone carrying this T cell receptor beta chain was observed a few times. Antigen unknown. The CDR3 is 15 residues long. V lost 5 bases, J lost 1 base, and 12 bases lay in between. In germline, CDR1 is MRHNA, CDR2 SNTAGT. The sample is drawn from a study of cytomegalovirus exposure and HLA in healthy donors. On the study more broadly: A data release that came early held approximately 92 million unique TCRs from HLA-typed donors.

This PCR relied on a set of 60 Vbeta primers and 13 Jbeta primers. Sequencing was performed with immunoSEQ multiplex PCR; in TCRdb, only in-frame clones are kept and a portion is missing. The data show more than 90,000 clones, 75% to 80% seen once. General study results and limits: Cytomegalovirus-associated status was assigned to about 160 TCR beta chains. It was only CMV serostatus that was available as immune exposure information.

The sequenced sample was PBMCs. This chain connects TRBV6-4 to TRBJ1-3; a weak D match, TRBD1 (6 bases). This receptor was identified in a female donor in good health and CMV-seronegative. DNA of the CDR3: TGTGCCAGCAGTTCCGCAGGGGTATCTGGAAACACCATATATTTT. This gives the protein CASSSAGVSGNTIYF.